This T cell receptor (beta chain) was recorded in a study of T cell repertoires in cytomegalovirus infection. TCRdb reprocessed the reads via MiXCR and lists one record per CDR3 protein. The sample has some 900,000 distinct CDR3 sequences, about 33% seen once. This CDR3 region has 12 residues. The V gene end was trimmed by 5 bases and the J gene end by 5 bases; junction bases not matched to a gene: 2. Per the germline V gene, CDR1 is MNHNY and CDR2 is SVGAGI (reference sequence). As for this clonotype: Its antigen is still unknown.

This receptor was identified in a human donor in good health (CMV status not recorded). Some clones in this sample may be carry-over from other donors' samples. The sample here was cultured CD8+ T cells from PBMCs, taken from culture after CMV antigen stimulation. The V and J genes are TRBV6-6 and TRBJ1-2, with 7 bases aligning to TRBD1. In DNA, the CDR3 is TGTGCCAGCAGTGGGACAGTTTATGGCTACACCTTC. Protein product: CASSGTVYGYTF.